Listed below are T cell receptor beta chains from one sample, sequenced in a study of blood T cell repertoires in COVID-19. Here immunoSEQ multiplex PCR was the method, and the copy in TCRdb shows in-frame clones only, minus some. The data contain some 370,000 clones, about 87% of them singletons. Source material: peripheral blood. Every receptor here comes from a woman in her twenties or thirties with COVID-19, enrolled during active disease. The CDR3 runs from the conserved cysteine through the conserved F or W. A D gene is named only where the DNA matches it firmly. Clone size is shown for a subset of rows, as once, few, many or a class of expanded clone.

V gene,J gene,clone size,D gene,CDR3 protein,CDR3 DNA
TRBV11-3,TRBJ2-5,NA,TRBD1,CASSSGQGQETQYF,TGTGCCAGCAGCTCGGGACAGGGTCAAGAGACCCAGTACTTC
TRBV25-1,TRBJ1-4,NA,NA,CASSYGGTSNEKLFF,TGTGCCAGCAGTTATGGGGGGACCTCCAATGAAAAACTGTTTTTT
TRBV4-1,TRBJ1-5,NA,NA,CASSQGYGGRQPQHF,TGCGCCAGCAGCCAAGGGTACGGGGGGCGTCAGCCCCAGCATTTT
TRBV6-5,TRBJ2-1,NA,TRBD2,CASSYWGGEQFF,TGTGCCAGCAGTTATTGGGGAGGGGAGCAGTTCTTC
TRBV11-2,TRBJ2-7,NA,NA,CASSTVDSEQYF,TGTGCCAGCAGCACCGTCGACAGCGAGCAGTACTTC
TRBV15,TRBJ2-7,NA,TRBD1,CATSREGQAYEQYF,TGTGCCACCAGCAGGGAGGGACAGGCCTACGAGCAGTACTTC
TRBV5-8,TRBJ2-1,NA,TRBD2,CASSLGLAIYNEQFF,TGTGCCAGCAGCTTGGGACTAGCGATTTACAATGAGCAGTTCTTC
TRBV6-1,TRBJ2-1,NA,NA,CASSDGRNSYNEQFF,TGTGCCAGCAGTGACGGGAGAAACTCCTACAATGAGCAGTTCTTC
TRBV7-8,TRBJ2-7,NA,TRBD1,CASSPLGTGAYEQYF,TGTGCCAGCAGCCCTCTGGGGACAGGGGCGTACGAGCAGTACTTC
TRBV5-4,TRBJ2-7,few,TRBD2,CATGTSGSRPEQYF,TGTGCCACCGGGACTAGCGGGAGCAGGCCCGAGCAGTACTTC
TRBV14,TRBJ2-1,NA,NA,CASSPKLDLSYNEQFF,TGTGCCAGCAGCCCTAAACTAGACCTCTCCTACAATGAGCAGTTCTTC
TRBV10-1,TRBJ2-5,NA,NA,CASSGTRGYQETQYF,TGCGCCAGCAGTGGGACCAGGGGTTACCAAGAGACCCAGTACTTC
TRBV29-1,TRBJ2-7,NA,NA,CSVITMAGSYEQYF,TGCAGCGTGATCACTATGGCGGGATCCTACGAGCAGTACTTC
TRBV3-1/TRBV3-2,TRBJ2-3,once,TRBD1,CASSLGTGATDTQYF,TGTGCCAGCAGTCTCGGGACAGGGGCGACCGATACGCAGTATTTT
TRBV2,TRBJ2-1,NA,NA,CASSEWRNEQFF,TGTGCCAGCAGTGAATGGAGGAATGAGCAGTTCTTC
TRBV7-9,TRBJ1-1,few,NA,CASSLIVEAFF,TGTGCCAGCAGCTTAATAGTCGAAGCTTTCTTT
TRBV9,TRBJ1-2,once,NA,CASSLSDSAPYGYTF,TGTGCCAGCAGCTTATCAGACAGCGCTCCCTATGGCTACACCTTC
TRBV5-1,TRBJ2-5,NA,TRBD1,CASSLEGTGGGWETQYF,TGCGCCAGCAGCTTGGAAGGGACAGGGGGCGGTTGGGAGACCCAGTACTTC
TRBV5-4,TRBJ2-1,NA,TRBD2,CASERGGAGVSYNEQFF,TGTGCCAGCGAGCGGGGGGGAGCGGGAGTGTCCTACAATGAGCAGTTCTTC
TRBV6-6,TRBJ2-7,NA,NA,CAVRLGGPYEQYF,TGTGCCGTACGACTAGGGGGCCCCTACGAGCAGTACTTC
TRBV2,TRBJ2-5,NA,NA,CASSWIEARETQYF,TGTGCCAGCAGTTGGATCGAAGCGCGGGAGACCCAGTACTTC
TRBV6-4,TRBJ2-6,NA,TRBD1,CASSKQGNSGANVLTF,TGTGCCAGCAGCAAACAGGGGAACTCTGGGGCCAACGTCCTGACTTTC
TRBV27,TRBJ1-1,NA,NA,CASSPNLGRGAFF,TGTGCCAGCAGTCCGAACTTGGGGAGGGGAGCTTTCTTT
TRBV30,TRBJ2-3,NA,TRBD2,CAWGLGLAGGADTQYF,TGTGCCTGGGGCCTGGGACTAGCGGGGGGGGCAGATACGCAGTATTTT
TRBV28,TRBJ2-5,NA,NA,CASSLGRPQETQYF,TGTGCCAGCAGTTTGGGCAGACCCCAAGAGACCCAGTACTTC
TRBV9,TRBJ2-1,NA,NA,CASSVRSAAEGSYNEQFF,TGTGCCAGCAGCGTAAGGTCCGCAGCGGAAGGGTCCTACAATGAGCAGTTCTTC
TRBV6-5,TRBJ1-2,NA,TRBD1,CATTQGVYGYTF,TGTGCCACTACCCAGGGGGTCTATGGCTACACCTTC
TRBV6-5,TRBJ2-1,NA,NA,CASSSRQGPPYNEQFF,TGTGCCAGCAGTTCCCGGCAGGGCCCCCCCTACAATGAGCAGTTCTTC
TRBV2,TRBJ2-7,NA,TRBD1,CASSYYGTGGYEQYF,TGTGCCAGCAGCTACTATGGGACAGGGGGTTACGAGCAGTACTTC
TRBV21-1,TRBJ1-1,NA,NA,CASTWTGDVDTEAFF,TGTGCCAGCACCTGGACAGGGGATGTGGACACTGAAGCTTTCTTT
TRBV28,TRBJ2-7,NA,NA,CASSHRDEQYF,TGTGCCAGCAGCCACAGGGACGAGCAGTACTTC
TRBV23-1,TRBJ1-5,NA,NA,CASSPIAGVGQPQHF,TGCGCCAGCAGCCCGATCGCAGGGGTCGGTCAGCCCCAGCATTTT
TRBV24-1,TRBJ2-1,NA,TRBD2,CATSDASGRALGEQFF,TGTGCCACCAGTGATGCTAGCGGGAGGGCCCTTGGTGAGCAGTTCTTC
TRBV5-4,TRBJ1-2,NA,TRBD1,CASSPLKGAGGYTF,TGTGCCAGCAGCCCGCTGAAGGGGGCAGGCGGCTACACCTTC
TRBV6-5,TRBJ2-1,once,TRBD2,CASSPGLAIYNEQFF,TGTGCCAGCAGCCCGGGACTAGCCATCTACAATGAGCAGTTCTTC
TRBV19,TRBJ2-4,NA,NA,CATRDSLNIQYF,TGTGCCACCCGCGACAGCCTAAACATTCAGTACTTC
TRBV5-8,TRBJ1-5,once,TRBD1,CASTPRTGGTNQPQHF,TGTGCCAGCACCCCAAGGACAGGGGGCACGAATCAGCCCCAGCATTTT
TRBV18,TRBJ2-3,once,TRBD2,CASSPGASGDTQYF,TGTGCCAGCTCACCCGGGGCTAGCGGAGATACGCAGTATTTT
TRBV19,TRBJ2-1,NA,TRBD2,CASSIRSGRSNEQFF,TGTGCCAGTAGTATTAGGAGCGGGAGAAGCAATGAGCAGTTCTTC
TRBV20-1,TRBJ2-5,NA,NA,CSASSHRFGETQYF,TGCAGTGCTAGTTCCCACAGGTTCGGGGAGACCCAGTACTTC
TRBV30,TRBJ1-5,NA,NA,CAWSVPLVGANQPQHF,TGTGCCTGGAGTGTTCCCCTGGTGGGGGCAAATCAGCCCCAGCATTTT
TRBV30,TRBJ2-7,NA,NA,CASSGFYEQYF,TGTGCCTCCTCGGGTTTTTACGAGCAGTACTTC